This TCR beta chain derives from a study of T cells after posttransplantation cyclophosphamide. Busulfan-fludarabine conditioning, marrow transplant, and cyclophosphamide on days +3 and +4 were administered. The method was immunoSEQ multiplex PCR; TCRdb's version includes in-frame clones alone and lacks a portion of them. Singletons are absent from the sample, which has roughly 14,000 clones. Study-wide results and limits: Donor-recipient repertoire similarity was low at 1-2 months, rising over year one. Recipient CMV seropositivity and CMV reactivation strongly tracked TRB clonality.

Concerning this clone itself: Its target is unknown.

Between the trimmed V and J ends, which lost 7 bases and 6 bases, there was a span of 25 bases. In germline, CDR1 is SNHLY, CDR2 FYNNEI. This CDR3 contains 18 residues. The chain couples TRBV2 to TRBJ1-6, with a possible D match to TRBD1 (6 bases). The sequencing here drew on PBMCs, taken 950 to 1,200 days after allogeneic stem cell transplant with posttransplant cyclophosphamide. The sequence came from a female patient in her thirties or forties who received an allogeneic stem cell transplant from a related donor, was CMV-positive, and had no GVHD. T cells may partly derive from the graft donor. The CDR3 DNA reads TGTGCCAGCATCCTTGGACAGAATCGGGCCCTTTTTAATTCACCCCTCCACTTT. Its protein product is CASILGQNRALFNSPLHF.